This T cell receptor beta chain was identified during a study of tumor-infiltrating lymphocytes in primary liver carcinoma. Study information: Patients, male and female, were 30 to 69 years old. About 3.65 to 7.5 million productive TCRbeta reads were obtained from the samples, with similar numbers across tissue types.

Germline CDR1 is SGHDT and CDR2 is YYEEEE. The CDR3 has 16 residues. From unsorted bulk tissue weighing roughly 17-31 mg, DNA and RNA were co-extracted. Production of TCR beta cDNA used approximately 0.45 ug total RNA together with a constant-region primer. Construction of TCR beta libraries relied on three successive nested multiplex PCR rounds employing slightly modified ARM-PCR. Forward primers for TRBV1-TRBV30 and a C-beta reverse primer served the first two PCR rounds, at around 9 cycles each. TCRdb re-derived calls from the multiplex PCR reads in MiXCR, one entry per CDR3 protein. The repertoire holds about 92,000 distinct CDR3 sequences, with 55% to 75% as singletons. Study findings and constraints: Against blood, tumors held a significantly higher top-250-clone fraction (p = 0.039). For tumor-adjacent and tumor-blood pairs, overlap was less than that seen for tumor region pairs.

This clonotype has just one count. Its specificity is unknown. A read error may produce the germline difference seen at one junction end. This sequence joins TRBV5-6 and TRBJ2-1; D may be TRBD2 (5 bases). The sequenced sample consisted of tumor-adjacent normal liver tissue. This TCR was sampled from a man aged 40-49 years with primary liver carcinoma and hepatitis B virus infection. The CDR3 DNA is TGTGCCAGCAGCCCAGTGGTAGGGAGCTCCTACAATGAGCAATCCTTC. It yields the protein CASSPVVGSSYNEQSF.